The TCR beta chain described here comes from a study of T cell responses to AZD1222 COVID-19 vaccine. Concerning this clone itself: The antigen is undetermined.

General study results and limits: Researchers took repertoire samples only after the peak T cell response had come. A reported finding is that nearly half of spike-specific TCRs target unmutated variant regions. Donors in the cohort were predominantly white British and more often female, and clonal diversity was possibly underestimated.

Using immunoSEQ multiplex PCR, the repertoire was profiled, and TCRdb retains in-frame clones only, with some absent. The repertoire has 200,000 to 250,000 clones, 85% to 95% of them found once; the top ten carry around 1%. Trimming shortened V by 7 bases and J by 8 bases, and 18 bases separated the two germline ends. Germline V gives CDR1 LGHNT, CDR2 FRNRAP. The CDR3 is 14 amino acids. The sample here was peripheral blood, taken on day 0 of MenACWY control vaccination. The TCR was taken from an adult in good health. The rearrangement links TRBV12-5 to TRBJ2-1; D is possibly TRBD2 (6 bases). This chain's CDR3 is CASVRDSTLDEQFF. The DNA of the CDR3 is TGTGCTAGTGTCCGGGACTCGACGTTGGATGAGCAGTTCTTC.